The 14 T cell receptor beta chains reported below all come from one sample, sequenced in a study of cytomegalovirus exposure and HLA in healthy donors. 60 Vbeta and 13 Jbeta primers were used in PCR. Assay used: immunoSEQ multiplex PCR; TCRdb lists only in-frame clones, some missing. The sample has under 150,000 clones; 65% to 90% are singletons. Source material: PBMCs. Receptors originate from a girl aged 2-10 years in good health and CMV-seronegative.

The gene calls are TRBV5-1 and TRBJ1-1; D may be TRBD1 (5 bases). CDR3 length equals 14 residues. In germline, CDR1 is SGHRS, CDR2 YFSETQ. V lost 3 bases and J 5 bases, leaving 14 bases between the germline ends. This CDR3 reads CASSSGGRGTEAFF. CDR3 bases: TGCGCCAGCAGCTCCGGGGGAAGGGGAACTGAAGCTTTCTTT.

The gene calls are TRBV7-2 and TRBJ2-1; TRBD2 matches 7 bases. The CDR3 totals 13 residues. Germline V lookup: CDR1 SGHTA, CDR2 FQGNSA. Germline trimming cut 8 bases from V and 4 bases from J; bases unmatched to any gene: 5. CDR3 nucleotides: TGTGCCAGCCATCCCGGGGGGTACAATGAGCAGTTCTTC. This sequence encodes CASHPGGYNEQFF.

The rearrangement links TRBV15 to TRBJ2-3, with TRBD1 matching 8 bases. The germline V gene has CDR1 LNHNV and CDR2 YYDKDF (reference sequence). The V and J ends lost 0 bases and 4 bases, in that order; junction bases with no gene match: 3. This CDR3 contains 15 residues. CDR3 region: CATSRESGGPDTQYF. The CDR3 DNA follows: TGTGCCACCAGCAGAGAATCAGGGGGCCCAGATACGCAGTATTTT.

J is TRBJ2-7 and V is TRBV11-2; perhaps TRBD1 as D (6 bases). CDR1 is SGHAT and CDR2 is FQNNGV in the germline V gene. This CDR3 has 15 residues. With 5 bases removed from V and 3 bases from J, the gap between germline ends came to 17 bases. The chain's CDR3 is CASSLRQASGYEQYF. For the CDR3, the DNA is TGTGCCAGCAGCCTCCGACAGGCTTCAGGCTACGAGCAGTACTTC.

The rearrangement joins TRBV5-1 to TRBJ2-7; D not resolved. CDR3 length equals 12 residues. The germline gives CDR1 SGHRS, CDR2 YFSETQ. Trimming removed 4 bases from V and 3 bases from J, with 8 bases in between. CDR3 bases: TGCGCCAGCAGCCCCTCGGTCTACGAGCAGTACTTC. It specifies CASSPSVYEQYF.

The CDR3 DNA reads TGTGCCAGCAGTCTCGACAGCCCCCACTCCTACGAGCAGTACTTC. It encodes CASSLDSPHSYEQYF. The V gene is TRBV6-6, the J gene TRBJ2-7; D might be TRBD1 (5 bases). The CDR3 has 15 residues. Trimming pared 5 bases from V and 0 bases from J, leaving 14 bases between. CDR1 is MNHNY, CDR2 SVGAGI, per germline (reference sequence).

The CDR3 region has the DNA TGTGCCAGCAGCTCTCAGGGGTTACATGGCAATGAGCAGTTCTTC. It is translated as CASSSQGLHGNEQFF. V usage is TRBV5-6 and J usage is TRBJ2-1, with D possibly matching TRBD1 (6 bases). Trimming removed 3 bases at V and 6 bases at J, with 16 bases between. Germline assignment: CDR1 SGHDT and CDR2 YYEEEE. There are 15 residues in the CDR3.

The chain is built from TRBV4-3 and TRBJ1-2; D unclear. Germline CDR1 is LGHNA and CDR2 is YSLEER. This CDR3 spans 13 amino acids. Deletions cut 1 base from V and 3 bases from J, with 6 bases between. In nucleotides, the CDR3 is TGCGCCAGCAGCCAAGTGAGCTACTATGGCTACACCTTC. Its protein is CASSQVSYYGYTF.

V gene TRBV28 combines with J gene TRBJ1-2, with D tentatively TRBD1 (6 bases). CDR3 length: 15 amino acids. V lost 4 bases and J lost 7, with 19 bases in between. Germline V gives CDR1 MDHEN, CDR2 SYDVKM. CDR3 region: CASSSTAGQRLGYTF. In DNA, the CDR3 is TGTGCCAGCAGTTCAACCGCCGGACAGCGACTTGGCTACACCTTC.

This chain connects TRBV7-9 to TRBJ1-1, with D uncertain. The CDR3 length is 15 residues. The V gene's germline CDR1 is SEHNR and CDR2 FQNEAQ (reference sequence). With 4 bases removed from V and 0 bases from J, the gap between germline ends came to 12 bases. This CDR3 reads CASSSSLSLNTEAFF. DNA of the CDR3: TGTGCCAGCAGCTCTAGTCTGTCTTTGAACACTGAAGCTTTCTTT.

Here the CDR3 reads CASSASGGTGPYEQYF. CDR3 sequence (DNA): TGTGCCAGCAGCGCAAGTGGGGGGACAGGGCCCTACGAGCAGTACTTC. The chain is built from TRBV7-9 and TRBJ2-7; 9 positions agree with TRBD1. The germline gives CDR1 SEHNR, CDR2 FQNEAQ (reference sequence). J was trimmed by 2 bases and V by 5 bases; bases with no gene match: 10. The CDR3 spans 16 residues.

V usage is TRBV27 and J usage is TRBJ2-7, with D hard to call. Germline V gives CDR1 MNHEY, CDR2 SMNVEV (reference sequence). The germline V and J ends were trimmed by 5 bases and 0 bases, with 17 bases remaining between them. CDR3 length equals 16 residues. CDR3 sequence reads: CASSPSVDVSSYEQYF. Written as DNA, the CDR3 is TGTGCCAGCAGTCCCAGCGTAGATGTTAGCTCCTACGAGCAGTACTTC.

The chain couples TRBV27 to TRBJ2-7, with 8 bases that match TRBD1. The CDR3 is made up of 15 amino acids. In germline, CDR1 is MNHEY, CDR2 SMNVEV (reference sequence). The J segment lost 1 base and the V segment lost 10 bases, leaving 12 bases of the junction unmatched. For the CDR3, the DNA is TGTGCCAACTCGCCACCGGGACAGGCATCCTACGAGCAGTACTTC. This translates into CANSPPGQASYEQYF.

This clone was seen a few times. This sequence joins TRBV4-1 and TRBJ2-5, with D unresolved. Per germline, CDR1 MGHRA and CDR2 YSYEKL. V lost 2 bases to trimming and J lost 5 bases, with 9 bases between them. The CDR3 covers 13 residues. The CDR3 DNA sequence: TGCGCCAGCAGCCAATTTATGCGGGAGACCCAGTACTTC. It is translated as CASSQFMRETQYF.